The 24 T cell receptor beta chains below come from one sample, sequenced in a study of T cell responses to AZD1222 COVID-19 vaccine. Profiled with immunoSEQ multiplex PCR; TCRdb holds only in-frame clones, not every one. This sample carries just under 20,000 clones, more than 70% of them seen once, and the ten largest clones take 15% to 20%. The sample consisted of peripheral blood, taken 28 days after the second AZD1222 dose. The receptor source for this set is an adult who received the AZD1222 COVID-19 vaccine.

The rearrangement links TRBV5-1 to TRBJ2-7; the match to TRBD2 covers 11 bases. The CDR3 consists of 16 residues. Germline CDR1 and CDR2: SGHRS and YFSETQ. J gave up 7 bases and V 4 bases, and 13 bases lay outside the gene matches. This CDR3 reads CASSHGTSGYYGEQYF. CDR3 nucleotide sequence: TGCGCCAGCAGCCACGGGACTAGCGGATACTACGGGGAGCAGTACTTC.

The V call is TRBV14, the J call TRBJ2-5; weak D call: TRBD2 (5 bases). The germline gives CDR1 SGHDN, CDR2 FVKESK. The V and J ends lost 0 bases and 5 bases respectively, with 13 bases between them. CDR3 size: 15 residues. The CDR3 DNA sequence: TGTGCCAGCAGCCAAGATCAAGGACGAGGGGAGACCCAGTACTTC. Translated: CASSQDQGRGETQYF.

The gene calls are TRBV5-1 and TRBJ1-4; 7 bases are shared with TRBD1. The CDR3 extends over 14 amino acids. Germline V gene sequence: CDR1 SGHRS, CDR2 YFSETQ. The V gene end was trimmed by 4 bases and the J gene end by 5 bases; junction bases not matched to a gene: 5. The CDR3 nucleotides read TGCGCCAGCAGCCTTCCGGACAGGAATGAAAAACTGTTTTTT. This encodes CASSLPDRNEKLFF.

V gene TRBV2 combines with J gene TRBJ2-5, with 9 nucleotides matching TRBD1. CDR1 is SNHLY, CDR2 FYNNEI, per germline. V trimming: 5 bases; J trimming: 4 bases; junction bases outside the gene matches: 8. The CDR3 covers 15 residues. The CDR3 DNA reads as TGTGCCAGCAGTACCAGGGACAGGGAGGGAGAGACCCAGTACTTC. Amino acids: CASSTRDREGETQYF.

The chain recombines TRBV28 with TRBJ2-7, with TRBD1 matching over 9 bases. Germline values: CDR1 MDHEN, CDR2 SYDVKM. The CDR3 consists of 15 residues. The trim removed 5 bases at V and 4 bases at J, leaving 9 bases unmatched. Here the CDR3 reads CASSHYPDRGYEQYF. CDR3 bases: TGTGCCAGCAGTCACTACCCGGACAGGGGTTACGAGCAGTACTTC.

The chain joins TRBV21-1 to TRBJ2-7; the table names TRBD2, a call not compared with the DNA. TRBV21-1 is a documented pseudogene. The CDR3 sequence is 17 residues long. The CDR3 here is CASSTGLAGTSSYEQYF. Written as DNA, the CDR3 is TGTGCCAGCAGCACGGGACTAGCGGGAACAAGCTCCTACGAGCAGTACTTC.

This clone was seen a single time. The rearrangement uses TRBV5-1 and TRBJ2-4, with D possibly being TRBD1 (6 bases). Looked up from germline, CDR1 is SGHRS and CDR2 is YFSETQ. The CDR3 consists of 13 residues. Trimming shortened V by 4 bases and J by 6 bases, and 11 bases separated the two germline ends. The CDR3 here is CASSVDSGNIQYF. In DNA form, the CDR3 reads TGCGCCAGCAGCGTGGACAGCGGAAACATTCAGTACTTC.

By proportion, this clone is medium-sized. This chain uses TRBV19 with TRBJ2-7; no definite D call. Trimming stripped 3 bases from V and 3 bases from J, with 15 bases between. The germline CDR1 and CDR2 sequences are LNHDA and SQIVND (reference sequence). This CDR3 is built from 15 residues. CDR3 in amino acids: CASSMGSDAGYEQYF. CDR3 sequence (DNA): TGTGCCAGTAGTATGGGTTCGGACGCCGGCTACGAGCAGTACTTC.

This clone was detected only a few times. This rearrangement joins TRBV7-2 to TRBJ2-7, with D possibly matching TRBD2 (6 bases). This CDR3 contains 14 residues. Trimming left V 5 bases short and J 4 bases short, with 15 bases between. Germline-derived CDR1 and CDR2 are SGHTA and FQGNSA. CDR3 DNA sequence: TGTGCCAGCAGCCCGAGCGGGCGCGAATACGAGCAGTACTTC. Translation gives CASSPSGREYEQYF.

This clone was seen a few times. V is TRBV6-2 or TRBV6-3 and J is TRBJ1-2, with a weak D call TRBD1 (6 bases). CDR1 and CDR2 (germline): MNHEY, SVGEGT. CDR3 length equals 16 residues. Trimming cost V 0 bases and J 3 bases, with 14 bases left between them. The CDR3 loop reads CASSYSIWGQDYGYTF. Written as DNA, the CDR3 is TGTGCCAGCAGTTACTCGATCTGGGGGCAGGACTATGGCTACACCTTC.

DNA for the CDR3: TGCGCCAGCAGCCCGGAAGGGGGACAAGAGACCCAGTACTTC. As protein: CASSPEGGQETQYF. The chain links TRBV4-3 to TRBJ2-5; possibly TRBD1 for D (6 bases). CDR3 length: 14 residues. Trimming took 4 bases from V and 2 from J, leaving 11 bases between them. CDR1 and CDR2 from the germline V gene are LGHNA and YSLEER.

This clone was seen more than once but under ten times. The CDR3 sequence is CASGLEGRGAEAFF. CDR3 bases: TGTGCTAGTGGTTTGGAGGGACGCGGGGCGGAAGCTTTCTTT. The J gene is TRBJ1-1, the V gene TRBV12-5, with D tentatively TRBD1 (5 bases). The V gene lost 1 base and the J gene lost 8 bases, with 14 bases spanning the gap. CDR1 LGHNT and CDR2 FRNRAP come from the germline V gene. The CDR3 runs 14 residues.

In nucleotides, the CDR3 is TGTGCCAGCAGCGTAGGTGGTTTACACCGAATAGAGACCCAGTACTTC. Residues: CASSVGGLHRIETQYF. V gene TRBV9 combines with J gene TRBJ2-5; D call uncertain. The CDR3 consists of 16 residues. Germline CDR1 and CDR2: SGDLS and YYNGEE. The V end lost 0 bases, the J end lost 4 bases, and 16 bases lay between the germline ends.

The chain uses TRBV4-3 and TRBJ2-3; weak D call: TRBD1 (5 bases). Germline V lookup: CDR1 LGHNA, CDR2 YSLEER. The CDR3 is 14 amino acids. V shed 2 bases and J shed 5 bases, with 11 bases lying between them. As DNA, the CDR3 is TGCGCCAGCAGCCAATCGTTTACAGGAGATACGCAGTATTTT. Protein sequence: CASSQSFTGDTQYF.

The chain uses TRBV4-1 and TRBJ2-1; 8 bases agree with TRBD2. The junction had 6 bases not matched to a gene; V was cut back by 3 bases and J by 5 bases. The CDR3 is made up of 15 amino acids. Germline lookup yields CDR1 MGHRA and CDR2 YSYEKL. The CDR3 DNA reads TGCGCCAGCAGCCAGGAGGGACTAGGGAACAATGAGCAGTTCTTC. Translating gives CASSQEGLGNNEQFF.

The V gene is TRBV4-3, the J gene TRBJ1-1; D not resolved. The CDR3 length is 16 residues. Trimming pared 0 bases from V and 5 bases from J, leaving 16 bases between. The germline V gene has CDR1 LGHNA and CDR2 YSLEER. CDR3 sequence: CASSQDMARPMTEAFF. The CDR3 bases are TGCGCCAGCAGCCAAGATATGGCAAGGCCGATGACTGAAGCTTTCTTT.

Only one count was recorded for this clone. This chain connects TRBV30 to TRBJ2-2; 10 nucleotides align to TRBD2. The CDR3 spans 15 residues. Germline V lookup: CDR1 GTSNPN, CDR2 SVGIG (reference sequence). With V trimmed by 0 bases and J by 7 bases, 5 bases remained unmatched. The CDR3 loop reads CAWSVTSGRVGELFF. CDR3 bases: TGTGCCTGGAGTGTGACTAGCGGGCGTGTCGGGGAGCTGTTTTTT.

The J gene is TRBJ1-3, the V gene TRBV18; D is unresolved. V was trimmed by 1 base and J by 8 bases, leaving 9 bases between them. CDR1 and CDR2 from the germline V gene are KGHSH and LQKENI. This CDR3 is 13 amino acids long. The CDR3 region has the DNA TGTGCCAGCTCACCACGTTTGCAGGACACCATATATTTT. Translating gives CASSPRLQDTIYF.

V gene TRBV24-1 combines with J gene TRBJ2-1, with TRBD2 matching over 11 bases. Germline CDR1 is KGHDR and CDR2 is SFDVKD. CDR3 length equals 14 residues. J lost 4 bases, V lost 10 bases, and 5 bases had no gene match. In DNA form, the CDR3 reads TGTGCCACGCAGGGACTAGCGGCTTACAATGAGCAGTTCTTC. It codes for CATQGLAAYNEQFF.

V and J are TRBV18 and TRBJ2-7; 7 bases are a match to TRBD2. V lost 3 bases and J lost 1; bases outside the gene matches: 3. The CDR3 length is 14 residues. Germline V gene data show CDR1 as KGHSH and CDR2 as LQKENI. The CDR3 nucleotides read TGTGCCAGCTCACCGTCTAGCGGTTCCTACGAGCAGTACTTC. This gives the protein CASSPSSGSYEQYF.

The CDR3 DNA reads TGTGCCAGCAGAGTATCAACGGGACTAGCGGGAGGTAGGGCGACAGATACGCAGTATTTT. This sequence encodes CASRVSTGLAGGRATDTQYF. This sequence joins TRBV9 and TRBJ2-3; TRBD2 agrees at 15 bases. This CDR3 contains 20 residues. V shed 5 bases and J 3 bases; nucleotides not matched to a gene: 16. Per germline, CDR1 SGDLS and CDR2 YYNGEE.

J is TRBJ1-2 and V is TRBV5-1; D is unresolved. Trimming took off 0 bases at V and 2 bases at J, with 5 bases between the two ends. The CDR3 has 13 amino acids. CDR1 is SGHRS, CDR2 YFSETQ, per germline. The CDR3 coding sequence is TGCGCCAGCAGCTTGGGTGCGAACTATGGCTACACCTTC. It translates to CASSLGANYGYTF.

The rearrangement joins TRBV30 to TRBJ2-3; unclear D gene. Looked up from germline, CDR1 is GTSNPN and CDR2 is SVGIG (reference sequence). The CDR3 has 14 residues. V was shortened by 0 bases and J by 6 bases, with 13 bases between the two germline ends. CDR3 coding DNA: TGTGCCTGGAGTGTGGGTGGTTCCGGGGATACGCAGTATTTT. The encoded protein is CAWSVGGSGDTQYF. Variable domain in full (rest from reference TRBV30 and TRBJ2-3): SQTIHQWPATLVQPVGSPLSLECTVEGTSNPNLYWYRQAAGRGLQLLFYSVGIGQISSEVPQNLSASRPQDRQFILSSKKLLLSDSGFYLCAWSVGGSGDTQYFGPGTRLTVL.

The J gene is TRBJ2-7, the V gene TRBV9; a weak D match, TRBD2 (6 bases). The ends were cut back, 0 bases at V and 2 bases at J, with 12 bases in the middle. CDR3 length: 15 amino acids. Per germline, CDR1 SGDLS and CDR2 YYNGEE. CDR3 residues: CASSVAGGLTYEQYF. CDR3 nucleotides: TGTGCCAGCAGCGTAGCTGGGGGACTGACCTACGAGCAGTACTTC.